This entry concerns a single TCR beta chain. This clonotype is assessed as large (0.1 to 1%). Which antigen it targets is not known. No clone much larger than this one lies a single base away; base qualities are absent. The run used an Illumina MiSeq. TCRdb reprocessing: public reads trimmed at Q25 with fastp, clones called with MiXCR, in-frame beta chains kept. Duplicate CDR3 protein sequences are folded into a single record with the most common DNA and genes. Across this sample there are hundreds of distinct CDR3 sequences, with approximately 6.1% seen only once. The top ten clonotypes cover approximately 15% of the sample. This sample was taken from a study. V is shortened by 6 bases, J by 0 bases, and the region joining them spans 11 bases. From its cysteine to its phenylalanine, the CDR3 spans 14 amino acids. Kept here is only the CDR3 DNA, which spans 42 bases and is read in frame from base 1. Via the germline V gene (reference sequence), CDR1 is SGHAT and CDR2 FQDESV.

Sequenced input: CD4+ T cells from synovial fluid. This clonotype was obtained from a human donor with rheumatoid arthritis. The sequence links TRBV11-1 to TRBJ2-5; the D gene cannot be resolved reliably. The CDR3 region: CASSTDVYQETQYF. The nucleotides are TGTGCCAGCAGTACGGACGTATACCAAGAGACCCAGTACTTC.